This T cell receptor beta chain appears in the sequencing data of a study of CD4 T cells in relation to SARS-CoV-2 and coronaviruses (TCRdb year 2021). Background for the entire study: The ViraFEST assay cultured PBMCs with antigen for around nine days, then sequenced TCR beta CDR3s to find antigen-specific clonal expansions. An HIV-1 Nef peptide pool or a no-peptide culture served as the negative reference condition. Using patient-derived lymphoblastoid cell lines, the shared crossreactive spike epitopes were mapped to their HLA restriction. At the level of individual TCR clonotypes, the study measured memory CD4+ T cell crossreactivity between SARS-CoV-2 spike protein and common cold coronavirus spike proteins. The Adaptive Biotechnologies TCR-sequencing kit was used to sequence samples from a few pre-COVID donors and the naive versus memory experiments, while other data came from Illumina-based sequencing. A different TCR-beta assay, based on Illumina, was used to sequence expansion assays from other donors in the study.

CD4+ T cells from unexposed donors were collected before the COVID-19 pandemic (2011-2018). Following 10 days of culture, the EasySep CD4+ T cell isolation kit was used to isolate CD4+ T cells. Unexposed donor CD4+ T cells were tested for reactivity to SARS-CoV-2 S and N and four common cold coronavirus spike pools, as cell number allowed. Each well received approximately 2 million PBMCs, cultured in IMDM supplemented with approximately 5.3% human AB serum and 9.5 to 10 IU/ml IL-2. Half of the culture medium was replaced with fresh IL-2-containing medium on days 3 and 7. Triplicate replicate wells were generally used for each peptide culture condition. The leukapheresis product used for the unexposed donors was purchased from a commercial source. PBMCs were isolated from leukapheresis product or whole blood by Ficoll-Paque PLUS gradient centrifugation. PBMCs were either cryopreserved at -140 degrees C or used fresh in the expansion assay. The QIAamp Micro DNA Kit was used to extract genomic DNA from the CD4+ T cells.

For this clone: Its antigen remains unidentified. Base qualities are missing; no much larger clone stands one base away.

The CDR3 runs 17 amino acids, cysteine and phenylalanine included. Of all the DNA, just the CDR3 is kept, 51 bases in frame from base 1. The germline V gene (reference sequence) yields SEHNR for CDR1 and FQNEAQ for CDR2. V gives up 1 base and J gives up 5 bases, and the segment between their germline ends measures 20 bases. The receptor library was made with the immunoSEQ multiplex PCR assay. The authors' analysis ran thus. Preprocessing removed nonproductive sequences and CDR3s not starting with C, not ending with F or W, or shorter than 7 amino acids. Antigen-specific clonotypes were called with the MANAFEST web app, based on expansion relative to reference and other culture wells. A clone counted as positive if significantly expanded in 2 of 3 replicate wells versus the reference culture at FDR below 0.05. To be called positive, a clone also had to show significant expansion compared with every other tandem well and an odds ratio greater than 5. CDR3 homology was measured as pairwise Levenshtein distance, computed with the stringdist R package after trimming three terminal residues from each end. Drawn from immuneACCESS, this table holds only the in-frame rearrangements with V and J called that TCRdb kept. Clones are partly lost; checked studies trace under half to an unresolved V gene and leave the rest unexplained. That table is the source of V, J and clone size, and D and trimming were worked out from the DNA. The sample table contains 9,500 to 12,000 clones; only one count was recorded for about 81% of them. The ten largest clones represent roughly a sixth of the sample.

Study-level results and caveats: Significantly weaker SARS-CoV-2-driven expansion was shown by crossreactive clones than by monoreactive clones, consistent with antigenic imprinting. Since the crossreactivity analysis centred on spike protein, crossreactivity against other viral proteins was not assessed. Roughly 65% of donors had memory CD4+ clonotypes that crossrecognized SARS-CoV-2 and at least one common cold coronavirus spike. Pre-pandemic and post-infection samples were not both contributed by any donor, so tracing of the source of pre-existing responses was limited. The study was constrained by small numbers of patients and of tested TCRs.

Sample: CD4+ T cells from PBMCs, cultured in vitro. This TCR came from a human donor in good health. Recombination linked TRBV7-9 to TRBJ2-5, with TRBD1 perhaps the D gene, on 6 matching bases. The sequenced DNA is TGTGCCAGCAGCTTAGGGGTGACAGGCTCGACGGGGGAGACCCAGTACTTC. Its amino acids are CASSLGVTGSTGETQYF. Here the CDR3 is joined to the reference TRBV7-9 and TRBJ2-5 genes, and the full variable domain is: DTGVSQNPRHKITKRGQNVTFRCDPISEHNRLYWYRQTLGQGPEFLTYFQNEAQLEKSRLLSDRFSAERPKGSFSTLEIQRTEQGDSAMYLCASSLGVTGSTGETQYFGPGTRLLVL.